The 29 T cell receptor beta chains presented below share a single source sample, sequenced in a study of CD8 T cells in Susac syndrome. Reverse transcription of roughly 0.5 to 1 ug RNA was performed with random hexamers. A single record per CDR3 protein comes from TCRdb applying MiXCR to the immunoSEQ multiplex PCR reads. The sample shows a few hundred thousand distinct CDR3 sequences, 90% to 95% of them seen only once. The source material was CD4+ T cells from PBMCs. The receptors were gathered from a human donor with multiple sclerosis.

The CDR3 reads CASSVQGDSPLHF. In nucleotides, the CDR3 is TGTGCCAGCAGCGTTCAGGGGGATTCACCCCTCCACTTT. The chain joins TRBV9 to TRBJ1-6; the match to TRBD1 covers 7 bases. Germline values: CDR1 SGDLS, CDR2 YYNGEE. This CDR3 spans 13 amino acids. Trimming at V came to 2 bases and at J to 8 bases, leaving 1 base not matched to a gene.

The chain recombines TRBV2 with TRBJ2-6, with a tentative D call TRBD2 (5 bases). The germline V and J ends were trimmed by 4 bases and 2 bases, with 9 bases remaining between them. CDR1 is SNHLY, CDR2 FYNNEI, per germline. This CDR3 spans 15 amino acids. CDR3 in amino acids: CASSGGSTGANVLTF. The CDR3 region has the DNA TGTGCCAGCAGTGGCGGGTCTACTGGGGCCAACGTCCTGACTTTC.

CDR3 protein: CASSPTGRKETQYF. CDR3 nucleotides: TGTGCCAGCAGCCCTACGGGGCGGAAAGAGACCCAGTACTTC. The V and J genes are TRBV7-2 and TRBJ2-5, with D possibly called TRBD1 or TRBD2 (5 bases each). The V end was cut by 5 bases, the J end by 3 bases, with 13 bases between. From germline, CDR1 is SGHTA and CDR2 FQGNSA. The CDR3 spans 14 residues. Complete variable domain (other parts from reference TRBV7-2 and TRBJ2-5): GAGVSQSPSNKVTEKGKDVELRCDPISGHTALYWYRQSLGQGLEFLIYFQGNSAPDKSGLPSDRFSAERTGGSVSTLTIQRTQQEDSAVYLCASSPTGRKETQYFGPGTRLLVL.

The CDR3 nucleotides are TGTGCCAGCAAAGGGGGAGATCAGCCCCAGCATTTT. It codes for CASKGGDQPQHF. V and J are TRBV28 and TRBJ1-5, with D possibly matching TRBD1 (6 bases). V was trimmed by 7 bases and J by 5 bases, leaving 9 bases between them. CDR1 and CDR2 from the germline V gene are MDHEN and SYDVKM. CDR3 length: 12 amino acids.

As concerns this clonotype: Given the absence of the conserved phenylalanine or tryptophan at the CDR3 end, a read error is likely. This chain links TRBV7-2 with TRBJ2-7, with D possibly called TRBD1 or TRBD2 (5 bases each). The CDR3 spans 13 residues. The germline V and J ends were trimmed by 5 bases and 6 bases, with 14 bases remaining between them. Germline loops: CDR1 SGHTA, CDR2 FQGNSA. The CDR3 reads CASSRGSGTEQYL. CDR3 nucleotide sequence: TGTGCCAGCAGCCGCGGGTCGGGGACCGAGCAGTACTTG.

This clonotype was recorded a few times. The chain has TRBV29-1 and TRBJ1-1; TRBD1 matches 11 bases. V shed 6 bases, J shed 5 bases, and the junction held 8 bases outside the gene matches. Germline CDR1 is SQVTM and CDR2 is ANQGSEA. The CDR3 sequence is 14 residues long. The CDR3 region has the DNA TGCAGCGTCACCCGGACAGGGGGCGAGACTGAAGCTTTCTTT. Protein product: CSVTRTGGETEAFF.

The gene calls are TRBV5-6 and TRBJ1-5; D gene ambiguous. Looked up from germline, CDR1 is SGHDT and CDR2 is YYEEEE. V gave up 4 bases and J gave up 4 bases, with 12 bases separating them. CDR3 length: 14 amino acids. Here the CDR3 DNA reads TGTGCCAGCAGCGCGCGGGGAAAAAATCAGCCCCAGCATTTT. Its translation is CASSARGKNQPQHF.

This chain connects TRBV7-9 to TRBJ2-2; D unresolved. V lost 4 bases and J 3 bases, leaving 6 bases between the germline ends. Germline values: CDR1 SEHNR, CDR2 FQNEAQ (reference sequence). The CDR3 is made up of 13 amino acids. The CDR3 DNA is TGTGCCAGCAGCTCAACACACACCGGGGAGCTGTTTTTT. This codes for CASSSTHTGELFF. The variable domain in full, completed from reference TRBV7-9 and TRBJ2-2, reads DTGVSQNPRHKITKRGQNVTFRCDPISEHNRLYWYRQTLGQGPEFLTYFQNEAQLEKSRLLSDRFSAERPKGSFSTLEIQRTEQGDSAMYLCASSSTHTGELFFGEGSRLTVL.

CDR3: CASSQDPGGTEAFF. The CDR3 DNA is TGTGCCAGCAGCCAAGATCCAGGGGGCACTGAAGCTTTCTTT. The V call is TRBV14, the J call TRBJ1-1, with 7 bases identical to TRBD1. V was pared by 0 bases and J by 4 bases, with 2 bases of the junction left unmatched. Germline V gives CDR1 SGHDN, CDR2 FVKESK. This CDR3 is 14 amino acids long. Combining the CDR3 with reference TRBV14 and TRBJ1-1 gives the whole variable domain EAGVTQFPSHSVIEKGQTVTLRCDPISGHDNLYWYRRVMGKEIKFLLHFVKESKQDESGMPNNRFLAERTGGTYSTLKVQPAELEDSGVYFCASSQDPGGTEAFFGQGTRLTVV.

V usage is TRBV12-3 or TRBV12-4 and J usage is TRBJ1-1; no definite D call. Trimming pared 6 bases from V and 11 bases from J, leaving 13 bases between. This CDR3 is built from 11 residues. The CDR3 nucleotides are TGTGCCAGCAGCCCGGGATTTTGGGCTTTCTTT. Translated: CASSPGFWAFF.

The V call is TRBV7-2, the J call TRBJ2-1; 10 bases match TRBD2. The CDR3 sequence is 15 residues long. CDR1 SGHTA and CDR2 FQGNSA come from the germline V gene. The J segment lost 7 bases and the V segment lost 5 bases, leaving 8 bases of the junction unmatched. CDR3: CASSPYGLAANEQFF. The CDR3 nucleotides read TGTGCCAGCAGCCCCTATGGACTAGCGGCAAATGAGCAGTTCTTC.

In its sample, this clonotype was seen once. The rearrangement joins TRBV6-1 to TRBJ2-1; 9 nucleotides align to TRBD1. The CDR3 has 15 amino acids. From germline, CDR1 is MNHNS and CDR2 SASEGT. With 10 bases clipped from V and 1 base from J, the junction kept 8 bases outside the gene matches. CDR3 nucleotide sequence: TGTGCCACCTCCTCGGACAGGGGTTCCTACAATGAGCAGTTCTTC. It is translated as CATSSDRGSYNEQFF.

The rearrangement uses TRBV5-6 and TRBJ2-1; maybe TRBD1 (6 bases). V lost 4 bases and J 0 bases, leaving 14 bases between the germline ends. The length of the CDR3 is 16 residues. The germline CDR1 and CDR2 sequences are SGHDT and YYEEEE. CDR3 sequence (DNA): TGTGCCAGCAGCACTAACAGGGCTCGCTCCTACAATGAGCAGTTCTTC. It specifies CASSTNRARSYNEQFF.

This chain connects TRBV20-1 to TRBJ1-2; D might be TRBD1 (6 bases). Trimming removed 5 bases from V and 5 bases from J, with 18 bases in between. The CDR3 loop spans 14 amino acids. Germline loops: CDR1 DFQATT, CDR2 SNEGSKA (reference sequence). The CDR3 sequence is CSASQGYWEYGYTF. In nucleotides, the CDR3 is TGCAGTGCTTCACAGGGATATTGGGAGTATGGCTACACCTTC.

This sequence joins TRBV2 and TRBJ2-7; maybe TRBD2 (7 bases). CDR1 is SNHLY and CDR2 is FYNNEI in the germline V gene. V shed 6 bases and J shed 2 bases, with 14 bases lying between them. CDR3 length equals 14 residues. CDR3 region: CASRVGGPTYEQYF. The CDR3 nucleotides are TGTGCCAGCAGGGTGGGGGGGCCAACCTACGAGCAGTACTTC.

The gene calls are TRBV5-1 and TRBJ2-6, with a possible D match to TRBD1 (6 bases). CDR1 and CDR2 (germline): SGHRS, YFSETQ. Deletions cut 2 bases from V and 0 bases from J, with 12 bases between. This CDR3 comprises 17 residues. The CDR3 DNA sequence: TGCGCCAGCAGCTTCCATACAGGGACCTCTGGGGCCAACGTCCTGACTTTC. Protein sequence: CASSFHTGTSGANVLTF.

The V gene is TRBV5-1, the J gene TRBJ2-5, with D tentatively TRBD1 or TRBD2 (5 bases each). CDR1 and CDR2 from the germline V gene are SGHRS and YFSETQ. CDR3 length: 14 residues. V lost 4 bases to trimming and J lost 5 bases, with 15 bases between them. CDR3 in DNA: TGCGCCAGCAGCCATACATCAGGGAGTGAGACCCAGTACTTC. Translated, it gives CASSHTSGSETQYF. Full variable domain (outside the CDR3, taken from reference TRBV5-1 and TRBJ2-5): KAGVTQTPRYLIKTRGQQVTLSCSPISGHRSVSWYQQTPGQGLQFLFEYFSETQRNKGNFPGRFSGRQFSNSRSEMNVSTLELGDSALYLCASSHTSGSETQYFGPGTRLLVL.

The V and J genes are TRBV7-8 and TRBJ2-7; D is unresolved. V gave up 2 bases and J gave up 1 base, with 9 bases separating them. Looked up from germline, CDR1 is SGHVS and CDR2 is FQNEAQ. This CDR3 has 14 amino acids. Here the CDR3 reads CASSLLSGSYEQYF. The CDR3 bases are TGTGCCAGCAGCTTATTATCCGGATCCTACGAGCAGTACTTC.

Here the CDR3 DNA reads TGTGCCAGCAGCTTAGGCCTCTATGGCTACACCTTC. This codes for CASSLGLYGYTF. The V and J genes are TRBV7-2 and TRBJ1-2; D is undetermined. The V gene lost 1 base and the J gene lost 4 bases, with 4 bases spanning the gap. Germline loops: CDR1 SGHTA, CDR2 FQGNSA. This CDR3 is 12 amino acids long.

This chain uses TRBV7-8 with TRBJ2-5, with 8 bases aligning to TRBD2. Trimming at V came to 5 bases and at J to 6 bases, leaving 5 bases not matched to a gene. CDR1 is SGHVS and CDR2 is FQNEAQ in the germline V gene. This CDR3 is 13 amino acids long. The CDR3 loop is CASSPTGGKTQYF. As DNA, the CDR3 is TGTGCCAGCAGCCCAACGGGGGGGAAGACCCAGTACTTC.

The V call is TRBV7-9, the J call TRBJ1-2, with no clear D. The CDR3 covers 15 residues. The germline gives CDR1 SEHNR, CDR2 FQNEAQ (reference sequence). V lost 2 bases, J lost 5 bases, and 15 bases lay in between. The CDR3 nucleotides are TGTGCCAGCAGCTTACTGGTGGGCGGAGGTTATGGCTACACCTTC. The encoded protein is CASSLLVGGGYGYTF.

This chain connects TRBV7-3 to TRBJ2-1; 11 nucleotides line up with TRBD2. The ends lost 5 bases at V and 7 bases at J; junction bases unmatched: 7. CDR1 and CDR2 from the germline V gene are SGHTA and FQGTGA. The CDR3 is 15 amino acids. CDR3 bases: TGTGCCAGCAGCCCCCAACTAGCGGGAGTGAATGAGCAGTTCTTC. It codes for CASSPQLAGVNEQFF.

The rearrangement joins TRBV2 to TRBJ1-1; 8 bases match TRBD1. This CDR3 has 14 residues. Germline CDR1 reads SNHLY; CDR2 reads FYNNEI. With V trimmed by 8 bases and J by 4 bases, 9 bases remained unmatched. The CDR3 here is CASREKTGVTEAFF. In DNA, the CDR3 is TGTGCCAGCCGGGAAAAGACAGGGGTCACTGAAGCTTTCTTT.

The chain recombines TRBV27 with TRBJ2-3, with TRBD2 matching 7 bases. J was trimmed by 3 bases and V by 8 bases; bases with no gene match: 8. Germline assignment: CDR1 MNHEY and CDR2 SMNVEV (reference sequence). The CDR3 has 14 residues. CDR3 in amino acids: CASRRRERTDTQYF. CDR3 nucleotides: TGTGCCAGCCGCAGGCGGGAGAGGACAGATACGCAGTATTTT.

This rearrangement joins TRBV9 to TRBJ2-2; D is tentatively TRBD1 or TRBD2 (5 bases each). V lost 5 bases, J lost 3 bases, and 14 bases lay in between. The germline V gene has CDR1 SGDLS and CDR2 YYNGEE. The CDR3 is 15 residues long. The CDR3 DNA is TGTGCCAGCAGGAACGGGGCCGGGGACACCGGGGAGCTGTTTTTT. It encodes CASRNGAGDTGELFF.

The V and J genes are TRBV29-1 and TRBJ2-7; D is perhaps TRBD1 (6 bases). CDR3 length equals 13 residues. V lost 5 bases and J lost 6, with 17 bases in between. Germline loops: CDR1 SQVTM, CDR2 ANQGSEA. The CDR3 loop reads CSVSLRGRGEQYF. The CDR3 DNA follows: TGCAGCGTTAGTCTCAGGGGCAGGGGCGAGCAGTACTTC.

V usage is TRBV27 and J usage is TRBJ2-1; TRBD2 agrees at 14 bases. This CDR3 contains 17 residues. Germline trimming cut 4 bases from V and 9 bases from J; bases unmatched to any gene: 11. Germline lookup yields CDR1 MNHEY and CDR2 SMNVEV (reference sequence). The CDR3 loop is CASSSGLAGAARLEQFF. The CDR3 region has the DNA TGTGCCAGCAGTTCGGGACTAGCGGGGGCCGCACGACTTGAGCAGTTCTTC.

This clonotype was seen a single time. The genes are TRBV5-6 and TRBJ2-5; 15 bases are shared with TRBD2. Germline CDR1 and CDR2: SGHDT and YYEEEE. V gave up 3 bases and J gave up 1 base; unmatched junction bases: 10. The CDR3 consists of 19 residues. The CDR3 DNA sequence: TGTGCCAGCAGCTACGCCCGGACTAGCGGGAGGGTAGGCCAAGAGACCCAGTACTTC. This sequence encodes CASSYARTSGRVGQETQYF.

V is TRBV5-1 and J is TRBJ1-1; weak D call: TRBD1 (5 bases). The CDR3 runs to 15 residues. The germline gives CDR1 SGHRS, CDR2 YFSETQ. The ends were cut back, 4 bases at V and 5 bases at J, with 18 bases in the middle. The chain's CDR3 is CASSPGDGLRTEAFF. The DNA for the CDR3 is TGCGCCAGCAGCCCCGGGGACGGGCTGAGGACTGAAGCTTTCTTT.